These 11 T cell receptor beta chains originate from one sample sequenced in a study of OX40 agonist ivuxolimab in advanced cancers. Profiling relied on immunoSEQ multiplex PCR, and the TCRdb table lists in-frame clones only, not all of them. The sample holds 50,000 to 65,000 clones, 80% to 95% seen once. The sample in question was CD4+ or CD8+ T cells sorted from blood, obtained in a trial of the OX40 agonist ivuxolimab. These receptors all stem from an adult with an advanced solid tumor such as melanoma, head and neck, liver or kidney cancer.

The chain has TRBV5-4 and TRBJ2-2, with TRBD2 identical over 12 bases. The CDR3 length is 16 residues. With 4 bases clipped from V and 7 bases from J, the junction kept 8 bases outside the gene matches. CDR1 is SGHNT, CDR2 YYREEE, per germline (reference sequence). CDR3 sequence (DNA): TGTGCCAGCAGCGGTTCTAGCGGGAGGGCCATCGGGGAGCTGTTTTTT. It translates to CASSGSSGRAIGELFF. Together with reference TRBV5-4 and TRBJ2-2, the CDR3 gives the full variable domain: ETGVTQSPTHLIKTRGQQVTLRCSSQSGHNTVSWYQQALGQGPQFIFQYYREEENGRGNFPPRFSGLQFPNYSSELNVNALELDDSALYLCASSGSSGRAIGELFFGEGSRLTVL.

The chain uses TRBV19 and TRBJ1-5; perhaps TRBD1 as D (6 bases). In germline, CDR1 is LNHDA, CDR2 SQIVND (reference sequence). Trimming removed 6 bases at V and 3 bases at J, with 18 bases between. The CDR3 loop spans 16 amino acids. CDR3 sequence (DNA): TGTGCCAGTAGCCCGCTGCCCGAGGGGGTCAATCAGCCCCAGCATTTT. This sequence encodes CASSPLPEGVNQPQHF.

This clone was detected once. The chain is built from TRBV7-2 and TRBJ2-7; D is possibly TRBD2 (5 bases). Trimming took 1 base from V and 5 from J, leaving 9 bases between them. Per germline, CDR1 SGHTA and CDR2 FQGNSA. The CDR3 contains 13 residues. Here the CDR3 DNA reads TGTGCCAGCAGCTTAGGGTCGGGGAACGAGCAGTACTTC. Residues: CASSLGSGNEQYF. Combining the CDR3 with reference TRBV7-2 and TRBJ2-7 gives the whole variable domain GAGVSQSPSNKVTEKGKDVELRCDPISGHTALYWYRQSLGQGLEFLIYFQGNSAPDKSGLPSDRFSAERTGGSVSTLTIQRTQQEDSAVYLCASSLGSGNEQYFGPGTRLTVT.

The rearrangement joins TRBV27 to TRBJ2-1; TRBD2 aligns across 13 bases. The V gene's germline CDR1 is MNHEY and CDR2 SMNVEV (reference sequence). Trimming removed 8 bases from V and 4 bases from J; junction bases left unmatched: 5. The CDR3 spans 15 residues. CDR3 bases: TGTGCCAGCGGTGGACTAGCGGGAGTGTACAATGAGCAGTTCTTC. This translates into CASGGLAGVYNEQFF.

The gene calls are TRBV6-1 and TRBJ2-5, with 10 bases matching TRBD2. The J call may be mistaken, given a closer DNA end match to TRBJ2-7. This CDR3 contains 14 residues. Germline values: CDR1 MNHNS, CDR2 SASEGT. The CDR3 DNA is TGTGCCAGTCAAAGGACTAGCGGCTTCGGCGAGCAGTACTTC. Its protein is CASQRTSGFGEQYF.

The chain combines TRBV4-1 with TRBJ2-7; D perhaps matches TRBD1 (5 bases). V dropped 3 bases and J dropped 2 bases, with 14 bases sitting between them. The CDR3 length is 15 residues. CDR1 is MGHRA, CDR2 YSYEKL, per germline. CDR3 sequence: CASSHSQGVTYEQYF. The CDR3 DNA reads TGCGCCAGCAGCCATAGTCAAGGGGTAACCTACGAGCAGTACTTC.

The rearrangement joins TRBV19 to TRBJ2-1; TRBD1 matches 8 bases. This CDR3 is 14 amino acids long. Germline-derived CDR1 and CDR2 are LNHDA and SQIVND (reference sequence). With 10 bases clipped from V and 4 bases from J, the junction kept 9 bases outside the gene matches. This CDR3 reads CATIQGESYNEQFF. CDR3 nucleotides: TGTGCCACCATACAGGGGGAAAGTTACAATGAGCAGTTCTTC.

The chain joins TRBV6-5 to TRBJ2-7; 8 nucleotides agree with TRBD1. The trim removed 5 bases at V and 4 bases at J, leaving 4 bases unmatched. CDR1 is MNHEY and CDR2 is SVGAGI in the germline V gene. The CDR3 is 13 residues long. Written as DNA, the CDR3 is TGTGCCAGCAGTGGGACAGGATTGTACGAGCAGTACTTC. It is translated as CASSGTGLYEQYF.

The V gene is TRBV7-6, the J gene TRBJ2-7; tentative D call: TRBD2 (6 bases). The CDR3 extends over 15 amino acids. CDR1 SGHVS and CDR2 FNYEAQ come from the germline V gene. V lost 5 bases and J 5 bases, leaving 19 bases between the germline ends. The CDR3 loop reads CASSQEPLTSNEQYF. DNA of the CDR3: TGTGCCAGCAGCCAAGAACCTCTGACTAGTAACGAGCAGTACTTC.

The chain joins TRBV30 to TRBJ2-2; D ambiguous. The V and J ends lost 0 bases and 8 bases respectively, with 7 bases between them. CDR1 GTSNPN and CDR2 SVGIG come from the germline V gene (reference sequence). This CDR3 comprises 12 residues. CDR3: CAWSVVRGELFF. The CDR3 DNA sequence: TGTGCCTGGAGTGTGGTTAGGGGGGAGCTGTTTTTT.

V gene TRBV11-3 combines with J gene TRBJ1-1, with D unclear. CDR1 and CDR2 (germline): SGHNT, YENEEA. With 0 bases removed from V and 4 bases from J, the gap between germline ends came to 12 bases. This CDR3 spans 15 amino acids. The CDR3 coding sequence is TGTGCCAGCAGCTTAGATCTCTTGGTTCTCACTGAAGCTTTCTTT. Protein sequence: CASSLDLLVLTEAFF. Combining the CDR3 with reference TRBV11-3 and TRBJ1-1 gives the whole variable domain EAGVVQSPRYKIIEKKQPVAFWCNPISGHNTLYWYLQNLGQGPELLIRYENEEAVDDSQLPKDRFSAERLKGVDSTLKIQPAELGDSAVYLCASSLDLLVLTEAFFGQGTRLTVV.